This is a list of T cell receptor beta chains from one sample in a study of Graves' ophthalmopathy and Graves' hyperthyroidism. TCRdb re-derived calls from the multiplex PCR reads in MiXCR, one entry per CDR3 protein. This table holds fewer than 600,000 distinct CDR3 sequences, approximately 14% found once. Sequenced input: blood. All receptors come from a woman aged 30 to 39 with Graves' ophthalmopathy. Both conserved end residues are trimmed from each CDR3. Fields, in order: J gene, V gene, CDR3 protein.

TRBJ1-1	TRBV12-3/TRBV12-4	ASRYGQTEAF
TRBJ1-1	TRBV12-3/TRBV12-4	ASSPSGPYTEAF
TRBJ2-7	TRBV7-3	ASNPSSGTGENYEQY
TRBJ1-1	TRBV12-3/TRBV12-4	ASSRRQGVSTEAF
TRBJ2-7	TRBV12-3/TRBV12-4	ASSYGVGTGSSYEQY
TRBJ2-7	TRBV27	ASGMYGYYEQY
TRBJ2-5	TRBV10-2	ASRREAPGTQY
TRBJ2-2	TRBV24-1	ATSVRTGTSGATNTGELF
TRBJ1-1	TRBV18	ASSPGEVSTEAF
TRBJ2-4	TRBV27	ASSLSRRLAKNIKY
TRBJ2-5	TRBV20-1	SASPNQETQY
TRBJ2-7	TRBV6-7	ASSYYPPGLAFYEQY
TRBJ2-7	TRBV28	ASSSPLDQQY
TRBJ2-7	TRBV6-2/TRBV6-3	ASSAEVSEQY
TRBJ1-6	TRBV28	ASSLVDRDLRPLH
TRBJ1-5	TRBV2	ASSGGDDQPQH
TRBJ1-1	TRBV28	ASSSIDRGAEAF
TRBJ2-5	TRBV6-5	ASSYSPGGETQY
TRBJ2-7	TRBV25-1	ASSDPSHSGTSIYEQY
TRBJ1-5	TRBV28	ASSFGTGPQPQH
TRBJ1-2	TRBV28	ASSPKTNTGYT
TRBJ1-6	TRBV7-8	ASSLRRGKGDSPLH
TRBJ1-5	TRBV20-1	SARVRGGGQPQH
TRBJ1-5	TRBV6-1	ASSQQGNQPQH
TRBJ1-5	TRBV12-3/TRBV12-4	ASSLYPEITPQH
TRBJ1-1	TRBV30	AWSLPAMNTEAF
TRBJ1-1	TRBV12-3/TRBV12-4	ASRSDRGEAF
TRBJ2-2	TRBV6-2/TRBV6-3	ASSILAGGRANTGELF
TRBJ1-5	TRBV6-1	ASTVHGNQPQH
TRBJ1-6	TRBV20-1	SASLDSHSPLH
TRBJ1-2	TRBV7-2	ASTNSAGGYDGYT
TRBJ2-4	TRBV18	ASSPRGQLRNIQY
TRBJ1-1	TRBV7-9	ASSSFPENTEAF
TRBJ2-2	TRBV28	ASPPGGRDTGELF
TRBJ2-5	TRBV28	ASSFGLKEALQETQY
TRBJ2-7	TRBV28	ASTPRDRATYEQY
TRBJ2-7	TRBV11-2	ASSSQIGLAAVYEQY
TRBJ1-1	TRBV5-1	ASSPKRSTGSSNTEAF
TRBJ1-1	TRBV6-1	ASSELAQRETEAF
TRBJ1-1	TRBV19	ASSSALAGEAF
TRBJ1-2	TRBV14	ASSQEGRQAYGYT
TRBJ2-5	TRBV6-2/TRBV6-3	ASSYPLAGGRETKY
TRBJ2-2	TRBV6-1	ASSEAVDLTGELF
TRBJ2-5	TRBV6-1	APLDVLQETQY
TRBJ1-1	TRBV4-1	ASSLSADNTETF
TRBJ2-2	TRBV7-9	ASSLSTETGELF
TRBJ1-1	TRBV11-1	ASSTRRATTNTEAF
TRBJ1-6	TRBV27	ASSSNRLSSYNSPLH
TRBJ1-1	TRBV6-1	ASSEEGRGKAF
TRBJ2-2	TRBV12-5	ASGPTGGPGELF
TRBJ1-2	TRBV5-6	ASSLLGRWLDGYT
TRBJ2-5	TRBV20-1	SAQALFSGAQETQY
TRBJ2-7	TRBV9	ASSATEGPYEQY
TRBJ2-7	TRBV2	ASASLRVSYEQY
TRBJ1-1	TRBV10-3	ATPVRDRGQANTEAF
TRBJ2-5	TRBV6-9	ASSPPRRGGQETQY
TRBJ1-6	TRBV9	ASSVGQGAGSPLH
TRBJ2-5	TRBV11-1	ASSTWTLQETQY
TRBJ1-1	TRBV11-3	ASSREPNTEAF
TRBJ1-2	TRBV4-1	ASSPLSGTDYGYT